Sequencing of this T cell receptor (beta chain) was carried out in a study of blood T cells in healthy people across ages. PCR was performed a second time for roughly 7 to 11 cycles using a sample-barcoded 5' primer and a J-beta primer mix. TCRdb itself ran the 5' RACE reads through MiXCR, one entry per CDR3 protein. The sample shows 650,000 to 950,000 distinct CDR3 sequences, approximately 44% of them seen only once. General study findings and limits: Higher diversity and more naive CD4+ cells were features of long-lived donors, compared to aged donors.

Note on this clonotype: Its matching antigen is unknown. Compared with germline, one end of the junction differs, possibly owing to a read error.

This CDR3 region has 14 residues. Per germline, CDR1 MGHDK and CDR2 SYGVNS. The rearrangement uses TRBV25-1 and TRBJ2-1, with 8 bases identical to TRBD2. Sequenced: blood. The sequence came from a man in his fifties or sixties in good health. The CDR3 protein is CASSGTSHYSEQFF. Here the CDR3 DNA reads TGTGCCAGCAGTGGGACTAGCCATTACAGTGAGCAGTTCTTC.